Reported below is one T cell receptor (beta chain). There are 14 residues in the CDR3. Germline CDR1 and CDR2: LNHDA and SQIVND (reference sequence). V was clipped by 9 bases and J by 8 bases; unmatched bases: 11. The sample is drawn from a study of Ad26.COV2.S vaccination and SARS-CoV-2 variants. As to treatment: around 19 received Ad26.COV2.S at low or high dose, single or two shots; roughly 5 received placebo; per-sample allocation not given. Samples analyzed were those drawn on day 63 after the first vaccine or placebo injection. TCRdb's copy holds only in-frame clones and misses some; the assay was immunoSEQ multiplex PCR. The table has about 380,000 clones, 83% seen once.

The receptor comes from a person aged 18 to 59 who received the Ad26.COV2.S COVID-19 vaccine or a placebo. The rearrangement joins TRBV19 to TRBJ1-4; 8 bases align to TRBD1. Sequencing used peripheral blood, obtained in a trial of Ad26.COV2.S vaccine versus placebo. The DNA of the CDR3 is TGTGCCAGCAACGACAGGGGAGCGGGCGAAAAACTGTTTTTT. It is translated as CASNDRGAGEKLFF. Full variable domain (missing parts from reference TRBV19 and TRBJ1-4): DGGITQSPKYLFRKEGQNVTLSCEQNLNHDAMYWYRQDPGQGLRLIYYSQIVNDFQKGDIAEGYSVSREKKESFPLTVTSAQKNPTAFYLCASNDRGAGEKLFFGSGTQLSVL.